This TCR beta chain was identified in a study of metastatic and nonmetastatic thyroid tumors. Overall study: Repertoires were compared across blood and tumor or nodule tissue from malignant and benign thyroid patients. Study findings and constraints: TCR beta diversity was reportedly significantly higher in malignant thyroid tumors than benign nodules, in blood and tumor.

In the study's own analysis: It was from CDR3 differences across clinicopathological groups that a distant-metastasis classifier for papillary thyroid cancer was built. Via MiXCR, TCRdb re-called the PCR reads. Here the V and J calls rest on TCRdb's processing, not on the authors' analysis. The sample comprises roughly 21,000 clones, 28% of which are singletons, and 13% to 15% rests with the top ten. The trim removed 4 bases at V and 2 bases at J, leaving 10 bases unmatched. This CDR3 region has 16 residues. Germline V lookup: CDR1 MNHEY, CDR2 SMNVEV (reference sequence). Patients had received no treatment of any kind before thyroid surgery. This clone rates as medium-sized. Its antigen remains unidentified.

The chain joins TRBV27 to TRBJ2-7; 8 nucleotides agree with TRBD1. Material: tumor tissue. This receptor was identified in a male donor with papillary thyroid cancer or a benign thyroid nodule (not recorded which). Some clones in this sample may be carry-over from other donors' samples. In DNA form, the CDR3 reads TGTGCCAGCAGTTCCCTCCTTGGACAGGGCCCCTACGAGCAGTACTTC. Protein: CASSSLLGQGPYEQYF.